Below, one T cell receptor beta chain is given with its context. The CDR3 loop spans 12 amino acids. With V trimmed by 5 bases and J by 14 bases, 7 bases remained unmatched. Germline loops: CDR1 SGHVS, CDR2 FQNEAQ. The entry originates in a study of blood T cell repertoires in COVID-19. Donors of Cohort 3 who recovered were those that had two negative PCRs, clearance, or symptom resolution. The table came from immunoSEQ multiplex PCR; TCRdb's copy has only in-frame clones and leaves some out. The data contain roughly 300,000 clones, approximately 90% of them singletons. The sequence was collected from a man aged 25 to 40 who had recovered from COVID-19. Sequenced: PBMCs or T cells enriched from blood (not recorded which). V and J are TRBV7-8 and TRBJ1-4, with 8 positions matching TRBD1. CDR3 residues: CASSPRTGPLFF. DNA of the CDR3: TGTGCCAGCAGCCCGCGGACAGGGCCCCTGTTTTTT.